This T cell receptor (beta chain) was retrieved from a study of Ad26.COV2.S vaccination and SARS-CoV-2 variants. General observations from the study: Those who received the vaccine showed greater spike-specific TCR breadth than those given placebo. Considerable breadth of spike-specific CD8+ and CD4+ T cell responses has reportedly been documented following vaccination. The TCR breadth and depth analyses may have understated or missed part of the total T cell responses. Across vaccine and placebo recipients, the breadth of non-spike TCRs was similar.

Trimming cost V 2 bases and J 3 bases; bases outside gene matches: 4. The CDR3 length is 15 residues. CDR1 and CDR2 (germline): MNHNY, SVGAGI (reference sequence). Remarks on this clone: Its antigen remains unidentified.

Assay used: immunoSEQ multiplex PCR; TCRdb lists only in-frame clones, some missing. This table holds about 350,000 clones, under 95% found once. This clonotype originated in a human donor who had recovered from COVID-19. This rearrangement joins TRBV6-6 to TRBJ1-2; 9 positions agree with TRBD1. This specimen consisted of peripheral blood, obtained after recovery from COVID-19. CDR3 DNA sequence: TGTGCCAGCAGTTACCTACGGACAGGGGACTATGGCTACACCTTC. It encodes CASSYLRTGDYGYTF.